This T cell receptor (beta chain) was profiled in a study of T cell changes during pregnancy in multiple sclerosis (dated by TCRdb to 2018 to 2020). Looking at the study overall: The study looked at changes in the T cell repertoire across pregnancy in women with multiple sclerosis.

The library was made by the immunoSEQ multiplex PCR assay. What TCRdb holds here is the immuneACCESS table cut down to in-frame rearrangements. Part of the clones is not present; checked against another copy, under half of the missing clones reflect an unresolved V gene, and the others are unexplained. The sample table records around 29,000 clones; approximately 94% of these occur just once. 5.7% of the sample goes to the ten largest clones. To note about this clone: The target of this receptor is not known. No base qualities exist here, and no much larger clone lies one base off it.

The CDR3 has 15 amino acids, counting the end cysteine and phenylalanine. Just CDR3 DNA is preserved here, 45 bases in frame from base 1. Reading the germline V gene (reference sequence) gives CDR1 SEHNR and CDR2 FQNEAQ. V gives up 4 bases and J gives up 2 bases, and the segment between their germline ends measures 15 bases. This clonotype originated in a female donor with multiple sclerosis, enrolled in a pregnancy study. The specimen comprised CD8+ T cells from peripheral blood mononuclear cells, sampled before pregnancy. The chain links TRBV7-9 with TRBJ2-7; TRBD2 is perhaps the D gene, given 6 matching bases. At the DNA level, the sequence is TGTGCCAGCAGCTGGAGTACGGCGGGAACCTACGAGCAGTACTTC. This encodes CASSWSTAGTYEQYF.